This T cell receptor (beta chain) emerged from a study of T cell responses to AZD1222 COVID-19 vaccine. The overall study: Samples with a second dose at about 4 or about 12 weeks were pooled together.

On this clone itself: Its specificity is unknown.

J gave up 6 bases and V 7 bases, and 18 bases lay outside the gene matches. There are 18 residues in the CDR3. CDR1 MNHEY and CDR2 SMNVEV come from the germline V gene (reference sequence). Points from the study as a whole: Breadth and depth of Spike-specific TCRs rose after two AZD1222 doses.

Assay used: immunoSEQ multiplex PCR; TCRdb lists only in-frame clones, some missing. The sample contains roughly 120,000 clones, about 92% of which appear only once. The sequence derives from an adult in good health. The input for sequencing was peripheral blood, taken on day 0 of AZD1222 vaccination. The V gene is TRBV27, the J gene TRBJ1-6; 7 nucleotides agree with TRBD1. The CDR3 reads CASTPSGRPDRSNSPLHF. CDR3 sequence (DNA): TGTGCCAGCACCCCTTCGGGCCGGCCGGACAGGAGTAATTCACCCCTCCACTTT.